This TCR beta chain was captured by sequencing in a study of blood T cell repertoires in COVID-19. On the study more broadly: Acute and convalescent COVID-19 specimens originated in the United States, Italy and Spain. In each case, the material was cDNA or gDNA derived from T cells, B-cell-depleted T cells, or PBMCs.

Under the authors' procedure: By means of reference gene primer amplification, nucleated cell counts were estimated. Method: immunoSEQ multiplex PCR; TCRdb's copy keeps in-frame clones and lacks some. The V and J calls and clone size were taken over from that table, and D and trimming were inferred from the DNA. The sample lists around 130,000 clones, 85% to 90% occurring once. Per germline, CDR1 SGDLS and CDR2 YYNGEE. Between the trimmed V and J ends, which lost 1 base and 8 bases, there was a span of 13 bases. The CDR3 is 14 residues long. This chain links TRBV9 with TRBJ2-1; possible D gene TRBD1, 5 bases. Sequencing was done on a sample of peripheral blood. The receptor was derived from a man aged 65 to 79 with active COVID-19. CDR3 amino acids: CASSVLQAVDEQFF. In DNA, the CDR3 is TGTGCCAGCAGCGTACTACAGGCCGTAGATGAGCAGTTCTTC.